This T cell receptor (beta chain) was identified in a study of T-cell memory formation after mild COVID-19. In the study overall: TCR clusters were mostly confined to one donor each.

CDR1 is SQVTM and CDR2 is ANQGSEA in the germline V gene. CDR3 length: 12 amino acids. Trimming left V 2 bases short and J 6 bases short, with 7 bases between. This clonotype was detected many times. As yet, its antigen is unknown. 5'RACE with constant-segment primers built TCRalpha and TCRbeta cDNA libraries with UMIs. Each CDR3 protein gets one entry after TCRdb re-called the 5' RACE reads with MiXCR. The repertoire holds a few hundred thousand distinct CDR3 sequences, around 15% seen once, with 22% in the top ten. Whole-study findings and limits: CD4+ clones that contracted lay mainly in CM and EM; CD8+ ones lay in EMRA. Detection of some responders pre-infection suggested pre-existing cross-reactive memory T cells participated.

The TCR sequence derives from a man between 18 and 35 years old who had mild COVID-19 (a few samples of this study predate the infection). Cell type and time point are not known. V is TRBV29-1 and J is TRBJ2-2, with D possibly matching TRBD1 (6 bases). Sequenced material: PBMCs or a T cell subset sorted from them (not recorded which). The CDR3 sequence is CSVEKGAGELFF. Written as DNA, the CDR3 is TGCAGCGTTGAAAAGGGGGCCGGGGAGCTGTTTTTT.